Shown below are 27 T cell receptor beta chains from a single sample sequenced in a study of OX40 agonist ivuxolimab in advanced cancers. Produced via immunoSEQ multiplex PCR; TCRdb's table is partial and in-frame only. Of 7,000 to 9,500 clones detected, roughly 70% appear once; the ten largest clones hold about half. The starting material was CD4+ or CD8+ T cells sorted from blood, obtained in a trial of the OX40 agonist ivuxolimab. Every receptor here comes from an adult with an advanced solid tumor such as melanoma, head and neck, liver or kidney cancer.

The chain uses TRBV19 and TRBJ2-1; D perhaps matches TRBD2 (5 bases). Germline values: CDR1 LNHDA, CDR2 SQIVND (reference sequence). Trimming took 5 bases from V and 7 from J, leaving 12 bases between them. This CDR3 is built from 13 residues. The CDR3 region has the DNA TGTGCCAGTAGTGCAGGAGCGGTTAATGAGCAGTTCTTC. It is translated as CASSAGAVNEQFF.

This clone was counted a single time. V is TRBV7-9 and J is TRBJ2-1; D is perhaps TRBD1 (7 bases). The ends were cut back, 2 bases at V and 8 bases at J, with 19 bases in the middle. This CDR3 is built from 16 residues. The germline gives CDR1 SEHNR, CDR2 FQNEAQ (reference sequence). The chain's CDR3 is CASSLRRGLEVDEQFF. The CDR3 nucleotides read TGTGCCAGCAGCTTAAGGAGGGGGCTTGAAGTGGATGAGCAGTTCTTC.

This chain connects TRBV7-9 to TRBJ1-1; D perhaps matches TRBD1 (6 bases). The CDR3 loop spans 15 amino acids. The V end lost 7 bases, the J end lost 1 base, and 16 bases lay between the germline ends. From germline, CDR1 is SEHNR and CDR2 FQNEAQ (reference sequence). DNA for the CDR3: TGTGCCAGCACCGAATTACAGGGACAGAACACTGAAGCTTTCTTT. Translation gives CASTELQGQNTEAFF.

This chain links TRBV7-2 with TRBJ2-1; TRBD1 matches at 8 bases. Germline V gene data show CDR1 as SGHTA and CDR2 as FQGNSA. The CDR3 consists of 16 residues. Trimming at V came to 6 bases and at J to 6 bases, leaving 13 bases not matched to a gene. The CDR3 is CASSTGGPRYGNEQFF. Written as DNA, the CDR3 is TGTGCCAGCAGTACAGGGGGGCCGCGGTATGGCAATGAGCAGTTCTTC.

This clone turned up a few times. The genes are TRBV2 and TRBJ2-3; no reliable D call. CDR3 size: 14 residues. CDR1 is SNHLY and CDR2 is FYNNEI in the germline V gene. V lost 5 bases to trimming and J lost 4 bases, with 13 bases between them. The CDR3 loop reads CASSLLIPPDTQYF. In nucleotides, the CDR3 is TGTGCCAGCAGTCTTCTTATTCCGCCAGATACGCAGTATTTT.

V usage is TRBV13 and J usage is TRBJ2-5; 7 nucleotides align to TRBD2. Gene TRBJ2-7 matches the end of the DNA better, so the J call may be wrong. Germline V gives CDR1 PRHDT, CDR2 FYEKMQ (reference sequence). The CDR3 extends over 16 amino acids. The CDR3 DNA reads TGTGCCAGCAGCTTAAATTTAGCGGGCCGGGCCTACGAGCAGTACTTC. Its protein product is CASSLNLAGRAYEQYF.

V is TRBV11-2 and J is TRBJ2-1, with D maybe TRBD2 (6 bases). Trimming cost V 8 bases and J 4 bases, with 15 bases left between them. Germline V CDR1 and CDR2: SGHAT, FQNNGV. This CDR3 is 14 amino acids long. Here the CDR3 DNA reads TGTGCCAGCGTCCTCGGCGGGGTTTACAATGAGCAGTTCTTC. It is translated as CASVLGGVYNEQFF.

The chain's CDR3 is CASSLGLAGLNEQFF. DNA for the CDR3: TGTGCCAGTAGTTTGGGACTAGCGGGGCTCAATGAGCAGTTCTTC. The genes are TRBV19 and TRBJ2-1; 13 bases match TRBD2. CDR1 LNHDA and CDR2 SQIVND come from the germline V gene (reference sequence). V lost 5 bases and J lost 6; bases outside the gene matches: 4. The CDR3 runs 15 residues.

This clone was counted a few times. The chain combines TRBV11-3 with TRBJ2-1; D unresolved. Per the germline V gene, CDR1 is SGHNT and CDR2 is YENEEA. V gave up 5 bases and J gave up 3 bases, with 17 bases separating them. The CDR3 has 16 amino acids. This chain's CDR3 is CASSRWLSSYYNEQFF. For the CDR3, the DNA is TGTGCCAGCAGCCGATGGTTGAGCAGTTACTACAATGAGCAGTTCTTC.

In its sample, this clone was seen once. The V and J genes are TRBV5-1 and TRBJ1-2; D call uncertain. CDR1 is SGHRS, CDR2 YFSETQ, per germline. The CDR3 sequence is 16 residues long. V was trimmed by 2 bases and J by 2 bases, leaving 16 bases between them. The chain's CDR3 is CASSFSGPPTNYGYTF. As DNA, the CDR3 is TGCGCCAGCAGCTTTAGCGGGCCTCCAACCAACTATGGCTACACCTTC.

The chain links TRBV9 to TRBJ2-1, with a possible D match to TRBD2 (6 bases). The CDR3 runs to 15 residues. The germline V gene encodes CDR1 SGDLS and CDR2 YYNGEE. Trimming removed 3 bases from V and 6 bases from J, with 16 bases in between. The CDR3 here is CASSAEVGRGNEQFF. CDR3 in DNA: TGTGCCAGCAGCGCCGAAGTAGGGCGGGGCAATGAGCAGTTCTTC. The complete variable domain, with remaining parts taken from reference TRBV9 and TRBJ2-1, reads DSGVTQTPKHLITATGQRVTLRCSPRSGDLSVYWYQQSLDQGLQFLIQYYNGEERAKGNILERFSAQQFPDLHSELNLSSLELGDSALYFCASSAEVGRGNEQFFGPGTRLTVL.

J is TRBJ1-2 and V is TRBV19, with TRBD1 matching 7 bases. The V gene end was trimmed by 10 bases and the J gene end by 7 bases; junction bases not matched to a gene: 9. This CDR3 spans 12 amino acids. Germline V gene lookup returns CDR1 LNHDA and CDR2 SQIVND (reference sequence). CDR3 DNA: TGTGCCACCTCCCTTGGACAGGTTGGCTACACCTTC. Amino acids: CATSLGQVGYTF.

In this sample, this clone turned up a few times. The chain has TRBV2 and TRBJ1-1; D perhaps matches TRBD1 (5 bases). The CDR3 contains 14 residues. The germline V and J ends were trimmed by 6 bases and 4 bases, with 15 bases remaining between them. Germline CDR1 is SNHLY and CDR2 is FYNNEI. CDR3 region: CASSPRGGITEAFF. CDR3 DNA sequence: TGTGCCAGCAGCCCCCGGGGCGGGATCACTGAAGCTTTCTTT.

This clone has at least ten counts. This chain uses TRBV2 with TRBJ2-5; TRBD2 agrees at 10 bases. Germline assignment: CDR1 SNHLY and CDR2 FYNNEI. The CDR3 has 16 residues. Trimming took 4 bases from V and 5 from J; bases not matched to a gene: 10. The CDR3 DNA sequence: TGTGCCAGCAGTGTTGATAGCGGGGGGTATGGGGAGACCCAGTACTTC. Translation gives CASSVDSGGYGETQYF.

The rearrangement links TRBV4-1 to TRBJ2-7; weak D call: TRBD2 (5 bases). V dropped 8 bases and J dropped 3 bases, with 20 bases sitting between them. CDR1 MGHRA and CDR2 YSYEKL come from the germline V gene. The CDR3 extends over 15 amino acids. In nucleotides, the CDR3 is TGCGCCAGCGGGCCAGCCGAGGGTAGTAACTACGAGCAGTACTTC. This codes for CASGPAEGSNYEQYF.

The genes are TRBV2 and TRBJ1-6; 9 bases fit TRBD1. Germline CDR1 and CDR2: SNHLY and FYNNEI. This CDR3 is 17 amino acids long. The V gene end was trimmed by 5 bases and the J gene end by 0 bases; junction bases not matched to a gene: 5. This chain's CDR3 is CASSWDRVSSYNSPLHF. As DNA, the CDR3 is TGTGCCAGCAGTTGGGACAGGGTGAGCTCCTATAATTCACCCCTCCACTTT.

The chain is built from TRBV7-9 and TRBJ2-1; D is unresolved. V was trimmed by 1 base and J by 15 bases, leaving 10 bases between them. Germline V gives CDR1 SEHNR, CDR2 FQNEAQ (reference sequence). This CDR3 comprises 11 residues. The CDR3 nucleotides are TGTGCCAGCAGCTTAGAGGATTGGCTGTTCTTC. Translating gives CASSLEDWLFF.

The J gene is TRBJ2-7, the V gene TRBV6-5, with 9 positions matching TRBD1. With 4 bases clipped from V and 4 bases from J, the junction kept 8 bases outside the gene matches. This CDR3 comprises 15 residues. The germline CDR1 and CDR2 sequences are MNHEY and SVGAGI. The CDR3 region has the DNA TGTGCCAGCAGTTCCCCCGGGACAGGGTCTTACGAGCAGTACTTC. This gives the protein CASSSPGTGSYEQYF.

A single count supports this clone. The rearrangement links TRBV14 to TRBJ2-2; 8 nucleotides match TRBD1. Per the germline V gene, CDR1 is SGHDN and CDR2 is FVKESK. The CDR3 loop spans 14 amino acids. V dropped 1 base and J dropped 8; count of bases not matched to a gene: 3. CDR3 in DNA: TGTGCCAGCAGCCAAGGCAGGGGGCTTGGGGAGCTGTTTTTT. Residues: CASSQGRGLGELFF.

The rearrangement uses TRBV9 and TRBJ2-7; TRBD2 matches 10 bases. Germline trimming cut 2 bases from V and 5 bases from J; bases unmatched to any gene: 1. There are 13 residues in the CDR3. In germline, CDR1 is SGDLS, CDR2 YYNGEE. DNA of the CDR3: TGTGCCAGCAGCGTGGGGACTAGCGACGAGCAGTACTTC. This translates into CASSVGTSDEQYF. The entire variable domain, with the rest obtained from reference TRBV9 and TRBJ2-7, is as follows: DSGVTQTPKHLITATGQRVTLRCSPRSGDLSVYWYQQSLDQGLQFLIQYYNGEERAKGNILERFSAQQFPDLHSELNLSSLELGDSALYFCASSVGTSDEQYFGPGTRLTVT.

The rearrangement joins TRBV7-9 to TRBJ2-3, with TRBD1 matching 8 bases. Losses at the gene ends were 5 bases for V and 2 bases for J; bases not matched to a gene: 6. The CDR3 is 15 amino acids. Germline CDR1 SEHNR, CDR2 FQNEAQ (reference sequence). The CDR3 loop is CASSPSQGATDTQYF. The CDR3 nucleotides read TGTGCCAGCAGCCCCTCCCAGGGGGCCACAGATACGCAGTATTTT.

The genes are TRBV6-5 and TRBJ1-2; 9 bases are a match to TRBD1. V shed 2 bases, J shed 6 bases, and the junction held 10 bases outside the gene matches. CDR1 and CDR2 from the germline V gene are MNHEY and SVGAGI. CDR3 length equals 16 residues. This CDR3 reads CASSYQPGQGSDGYTF. In DNA, the CDR3 is TGTGCCAGCAGTTACCAGCCCGGACAGGGGAGCGATGGCTACACCTTC.

The chain recombines TRBV27 with TRBJ1-4; D not certain. The CDR3 extends over 15 amino acids. V was shortened by 0 bases and J by 8 bases, with 13 bases between the two germline ends. The germline V gene encodes CDR1 MNHEY and CDR2 SMNVEV (reference sequence). For the CDR3, the DNA is TGTGCCAGCAGTTTATCCCCGGGGTTAGGCGAAAAACTGTTTTTT. Protein product: CASSLSPGLGEKLFF.

This chain links TRBV7-9 with TRBJ2-1, with unresolved D. Germline CDR1 and CDR2: SEHNR and FQNEAQ (reference sequence). Between the trimmed V and J ends, which lost 2 bases and 6 bases, there was a span of 14 bases. The CDR3 has 15 residues. For the CDR3, the DNA is TGTGCCAGCAGCTTACCGTTGGCAGGTCGCAATGAGCAGTTCTTC. This codes for CASSLPLAGRNEQFF.

This clone appeared a few times. This chain links TRBV9 with TRBJ2-3, with 8 bases that match TRBD2. Germline V gene data show CDR1 as SGDLS and CDR2 as YYNGEE. The CDR3 has 16 amino acids. Trimming removed 4 bases from V and 1 base from J; junction bases left unmatched: 8. The CDR3 reads CASSPGGVKCTDTQYF. CDR3 bases: TGTGCCAGCAGCCCGGGGGGGGTGAAATGCACAGATACGCAGTATTTT.

The chain has TRBV5-1 and TRBJ2-1; D is undetermined. The CDR3 loop spans 12 amino acids. Germline values: CDR1 SGHRS, CDR2 YFSETQ. V was cut by 5 bases and J by 7 bases, with 10 bases left in between. CDR3 region: CASRPGENEQFF. CDR3 DNA sequence: TGCGCCAGCAGGCCAGGTGAGAATGAGCAGTTCTTC.

This chain links TRBV29-1 with TRBJ2-7; D uncertain. V lost 4 bases and J 0 bases, leaving 10 bases between the germline ends. The CDR3 runs 13 residues. CDR1 SQVTM and CDR2 ANQGSEA come from the germline V gene. CDR3 DNA sequence: TGCAGCGTTGTGTTATCGAGCTCCTACGAGCAGTACTTC. Its protein product is CSVVLSSSYEQYF.